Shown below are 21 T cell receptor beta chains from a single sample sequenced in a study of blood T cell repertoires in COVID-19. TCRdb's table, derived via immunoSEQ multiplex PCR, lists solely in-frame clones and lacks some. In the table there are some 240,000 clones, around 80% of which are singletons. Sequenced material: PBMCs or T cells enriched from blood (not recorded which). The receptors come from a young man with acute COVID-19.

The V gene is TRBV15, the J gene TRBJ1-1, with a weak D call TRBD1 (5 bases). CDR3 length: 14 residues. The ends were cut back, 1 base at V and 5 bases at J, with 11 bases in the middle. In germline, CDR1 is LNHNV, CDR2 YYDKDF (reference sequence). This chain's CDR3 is CATSRGGRLTEAFF. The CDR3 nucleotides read TGTGCCACCAGCAGAGGGGGCCGGTTAACTGAAGCTTTCTTT.

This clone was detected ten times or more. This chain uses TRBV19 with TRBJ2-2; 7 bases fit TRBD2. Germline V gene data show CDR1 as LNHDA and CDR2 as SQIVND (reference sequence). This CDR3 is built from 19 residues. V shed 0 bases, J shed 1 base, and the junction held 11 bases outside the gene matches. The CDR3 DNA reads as TGTGCCAGTAGTATAGACGCGCCCATGGTAGCGGGGAACACCGGGGAGCTGTTTTTT. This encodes CASSIDAPMVAGNTGELFF.

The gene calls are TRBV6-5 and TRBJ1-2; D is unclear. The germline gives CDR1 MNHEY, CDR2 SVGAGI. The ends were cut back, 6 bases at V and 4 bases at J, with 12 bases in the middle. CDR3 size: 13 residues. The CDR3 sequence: CASRIYSSYGYTF. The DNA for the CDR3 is TGTGCCAGCAGGATATACTCAAGCTATGGCTACACCTTC.

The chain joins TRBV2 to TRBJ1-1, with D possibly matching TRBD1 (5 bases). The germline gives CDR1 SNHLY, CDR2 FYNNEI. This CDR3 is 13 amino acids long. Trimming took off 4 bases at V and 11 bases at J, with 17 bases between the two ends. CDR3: CASSGRRPQGAFF. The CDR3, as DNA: TGTGCCAGCAGTGGGAGACGGCCTCAGGGTGCTTTCTTT. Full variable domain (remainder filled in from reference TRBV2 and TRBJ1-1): EPEVTQTPSHQVTQMGQEVILRCVPISNHLYFYWYRQILGQKVEFLVSFYNNEISEKSEIFDDQFSVERPDGSNFTLKIRSTKLEDSAMYFCASSGRRPQGAFFGQGTRLTVV.

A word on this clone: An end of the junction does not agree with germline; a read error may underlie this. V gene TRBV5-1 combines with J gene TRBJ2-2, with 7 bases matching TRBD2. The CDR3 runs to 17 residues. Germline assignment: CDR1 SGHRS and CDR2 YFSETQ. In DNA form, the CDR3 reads TGTGCCAGCAGCTCCAACTTTGGCGGGAGCGACACCGGGGAGCTGTTTTTT. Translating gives CASSSNFGGSDTGELFF.

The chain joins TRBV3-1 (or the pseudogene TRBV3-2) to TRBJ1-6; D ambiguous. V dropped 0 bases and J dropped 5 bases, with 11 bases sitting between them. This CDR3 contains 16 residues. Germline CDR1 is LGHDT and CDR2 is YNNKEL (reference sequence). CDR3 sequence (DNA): TGTGCCAGCAGCCAAGATATCGGGAGAAATAATTCACCCCTCCACTTT. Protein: CASSQDIGRNNSPLHF.

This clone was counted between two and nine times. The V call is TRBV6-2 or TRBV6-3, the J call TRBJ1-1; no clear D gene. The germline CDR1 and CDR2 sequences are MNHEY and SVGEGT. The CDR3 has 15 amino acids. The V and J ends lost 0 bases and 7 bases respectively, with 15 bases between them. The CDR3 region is CASSYSQPGPSEAFF. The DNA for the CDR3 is TGTGCCAGCAGTTACTCCCAACCTGGGCCCAGTGAAGCTTTCTTT.

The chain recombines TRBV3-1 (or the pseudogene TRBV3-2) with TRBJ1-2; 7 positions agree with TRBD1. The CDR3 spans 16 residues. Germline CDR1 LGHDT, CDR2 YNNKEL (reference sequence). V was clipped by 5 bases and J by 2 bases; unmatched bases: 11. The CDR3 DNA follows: TGTGCCAGCAGCTCAACGTCACAGGGGACCAACTATGGCTACACCTTC. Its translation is CASSSTSQGTNYGYTF.

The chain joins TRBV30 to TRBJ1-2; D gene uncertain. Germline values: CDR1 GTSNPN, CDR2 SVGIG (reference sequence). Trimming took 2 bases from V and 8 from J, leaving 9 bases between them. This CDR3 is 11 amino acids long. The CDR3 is CAWSPGGGYTF. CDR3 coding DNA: TGTGCCTGGAGTCCTGGAGGCGGCTACACCTTC. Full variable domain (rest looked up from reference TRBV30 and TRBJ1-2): SQTIHQWPATLVQPVGSPLSLECTVEGTSNPNLYWYRQAAGRGLQLLFYSVGIGQISSEVPQNLSASRPQDRQFILSSKKLLLSDSGFYLCAWSPGGGYTFGSGTRLTVV.

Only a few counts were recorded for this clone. CDR3 sequence (DNA): TGTGCCAGTAGTACGAGACAGGGCTATGGCTACACCTTC. Protein: CASSTRQGYGYTF. The chain is built from TRBV19 and TRBJ1-2, with 7 bases lining up with TRBD1. The CDR3 spans 13 residues. The V gene end was trimmed by 4 bases and the J gene end by 4 bases; junction bases not matched to a gene: 3. CDR1 is LNHDA, CDR2 SQIVND, per germline (reference sequence).

The DNA for the CDR3 is TGTGCCAGCAGATCACAGGGTTACACTGAAGCTTTCTTT. Its translation: CASRSQGYTEAFF. The chain is built from TRBV12-3 or TRBV12-4 and TRBJ1-1; a weak D match, TRBD1 (6 bases). The CDR3 totals 13 residues. With 6 bases removed from V and 3 bases from J, the gap between germline ends came to 11 bases.

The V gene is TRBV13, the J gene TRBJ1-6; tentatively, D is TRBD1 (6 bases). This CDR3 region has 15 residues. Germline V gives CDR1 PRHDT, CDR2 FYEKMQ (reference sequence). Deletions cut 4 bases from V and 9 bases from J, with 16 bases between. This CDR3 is CASSSTGHSGSPLHF. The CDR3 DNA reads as TGTGCCAGCAGCTCGACGGGACATTCGGGTTCACCCCTCCACTTT.

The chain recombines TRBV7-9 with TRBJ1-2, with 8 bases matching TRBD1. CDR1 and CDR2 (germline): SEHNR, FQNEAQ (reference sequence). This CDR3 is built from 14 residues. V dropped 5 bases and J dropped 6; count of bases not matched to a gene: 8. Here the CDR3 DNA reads TGTGCCAGCAGCCGAGACAGGGGAATTGATGGCTACACCTTC. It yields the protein CASSRDRGIDGYTF.

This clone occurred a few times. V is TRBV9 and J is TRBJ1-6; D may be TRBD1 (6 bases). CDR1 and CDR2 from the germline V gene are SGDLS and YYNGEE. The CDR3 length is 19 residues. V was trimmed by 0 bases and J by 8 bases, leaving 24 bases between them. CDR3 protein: CASSVGLGSASGVYSPLHF. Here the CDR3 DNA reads TGTGCCAGCAGCGTAGGCCTTGGTTCGGCATCAGGGGTGTATTCACCCCTCCACTTT.

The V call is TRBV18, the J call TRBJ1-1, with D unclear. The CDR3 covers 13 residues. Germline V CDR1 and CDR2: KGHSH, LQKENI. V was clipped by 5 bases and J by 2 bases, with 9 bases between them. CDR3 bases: TGTGCCAGCTCAGCAAAGACAAACACTGAAGCTTTCTTT. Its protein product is CASSAKTNTEAFF.

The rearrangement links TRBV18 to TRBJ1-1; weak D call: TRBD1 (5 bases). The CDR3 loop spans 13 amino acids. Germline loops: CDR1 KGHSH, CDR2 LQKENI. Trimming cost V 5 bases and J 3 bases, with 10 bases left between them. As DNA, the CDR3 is TGTGCCAGCTCAACCTGGGGGGACACTGAAGCTTTCTTT. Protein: CASSTWGDTEAFF.

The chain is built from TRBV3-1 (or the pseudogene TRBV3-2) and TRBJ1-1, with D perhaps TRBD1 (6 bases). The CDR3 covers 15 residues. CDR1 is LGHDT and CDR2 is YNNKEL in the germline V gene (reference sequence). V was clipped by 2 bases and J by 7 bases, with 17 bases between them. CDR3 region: CASSQRGTRGIEAFF. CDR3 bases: TGTGCCAGCAGCCAAAGGGGGACAAGGGGTATTGAAGCTTTCTTT.

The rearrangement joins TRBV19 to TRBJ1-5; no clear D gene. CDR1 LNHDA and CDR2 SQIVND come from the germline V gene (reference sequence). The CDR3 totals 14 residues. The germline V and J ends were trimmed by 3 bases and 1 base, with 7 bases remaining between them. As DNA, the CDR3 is TGTGCCAGTAGTATGTCGAGCAGCAATCAGCCCCAGCATTTT. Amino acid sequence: CASSMSSSNQPQHF.

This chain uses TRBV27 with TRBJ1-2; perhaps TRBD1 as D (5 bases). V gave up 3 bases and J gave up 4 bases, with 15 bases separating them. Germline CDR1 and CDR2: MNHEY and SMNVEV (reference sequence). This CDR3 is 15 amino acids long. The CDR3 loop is CASSFMGRETYGYTF. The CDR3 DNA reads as TGTGCCAGCAGTTTTATGGGCAGGGAAACCTATGGCTACACCTTC.

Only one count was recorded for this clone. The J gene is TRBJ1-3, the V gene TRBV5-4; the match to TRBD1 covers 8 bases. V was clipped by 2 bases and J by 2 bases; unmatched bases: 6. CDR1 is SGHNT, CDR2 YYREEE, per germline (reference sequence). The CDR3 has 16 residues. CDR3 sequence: CASSFQGAMAGNTIYF. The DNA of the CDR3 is TGTGCCAGCAGCTTTCAGGGGGCGATGGCTGGAAACACCATATATTTT.

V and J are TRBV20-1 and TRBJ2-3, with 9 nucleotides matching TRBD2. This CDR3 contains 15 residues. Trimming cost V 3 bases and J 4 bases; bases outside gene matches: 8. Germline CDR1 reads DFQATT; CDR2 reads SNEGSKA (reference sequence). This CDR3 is CSASTAGGPADTQYF. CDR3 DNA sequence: TGCAGTGCTAGTACCGCGGGAGGGCCGGCAGATACGCAGTATTTT.